This TCR beta chain is drawn from a study of T cell responses to AZD1222 COVID-19 vaccine. Study context: Second-dose timings of about 4 or about 12 weeks were pooled.

The table came from immunoSEQ multiplex PCR; TCRdb's copy has only in-frame clones and leaves some out. The sample has more than 75,000 clones, 92% seen once. Of note for this clone: Its antigen remains unknown.

Looked up from germline, CDR1 is SQVTM and CDR2 is ANQGSEA. There are 13 residues in the CDR3. The germline V and J ends were trimmed by 4 bases and 4 bases, with 10 bases remaining between them. Overall study results and limits: There were mostly white British donors and more females than males, and clonal diversity was possibly underestimated. The CD4 TCRs associated with vaccination extended across spike and predominated at 160-218 and 743-854. Seropositive AZD1222 recipients at baseline numbered only five or six.

This receptor was obtained from an adult in good health. The V and J genes are TRBV29-1 and TRBJ2-2; D remains unclear. The input for sequencing was peripheral blood, taken on day 0 of AZD1222 vaccination. CDR3 residues: CSVVEWSTGELFF. DNA for the CDR3: TGCAGCGTTGTAGAATGGAGCACCGGGGAGCTGTTTTTT.